This passage covers 9 T cell receptor beta chains from one sample sequenced in a study of Ad26.COV2.S vaccination and SARS-CoV-2 variants. Assay: immunoSEQ multiplex PCR; the TCRdb copy retains only in-frame clones and omits some. The sample yields 250,000 or so clones, 70% to 90% seen once. The sample's treatment: some 20 received Ad26.COV2.S at low or high dose, single or two shots; about 5 received placebo; per-sample allocation not given. Sample collection was performed on day 63 after the first vaccine or placebo injection. The source material was peripheral blood, sampled in a trial of Ad26.COV2.S vaccine versus placebo. The receptors stem from a person between 18 and 59 years old who received the Ad26.COV2.S COVID-19 vaccine or a placebo.

J is TRBJ1-6 and V is TRBV28, with a possible D match to TRBD1 (6 bases). Germline loops: CDR1 MDHEN, CDR2 SYDVKM. The CDR3 spans 18 residues. Trimming took off 2 bases at V and 0 bases at J, with 14 bases between the two ends. This chain's CDR3 is CASSLPDSSSSYNSPLHF. The CDR3 DNA is TGTGCCAGCAGTTTACCGGACAGTTCCAGCTCCTATAATTCACCCCTCCACTTT.

The chain combines TRBV19 with TRBJ2-5; 11 bases fit TRBD1. The CDR3 covers 15 residues. V gave up 8 bases and J gave up 4 bases; unmatched junction bases: 9. Per the germline V gene, CDR1 is LNHDA and CDR2 is SQIVND (reference sequence). The CDR3, as DNA: TGTGCCAGTGAAAAGGGGACAGGGGGAGGAGAGACCCAGTACTTC. It specifies CASEKGTGGGETQYF. Full variable domain (outside the CDR3, taken from reference TRBV19 and TRBJ2-5): DGGITQSPKYLFRKEGQNVTLSCEQNLNHDAMYWYRQDPGQGLRLIYYSQIVNDFQKGDIAEGYSVSREKKESFPLTVTSAQKNPTAFYLCASEKGTGGGETQYFGPGTRLLVL.

This chain uses TRBV6-6 with TRBJ2-1, with a tentative D call TRBD2 (6 bases). The V gene lost 0 bases and the J gene lost 8 bases, with 14 bases spanning the gap. This CDR3 has 15 residues. The germline CDR1 and CDR2 sequences are MNHNY and SVGAGI (reference sequence). The CDR3 reads CASSYSSGGIDEQFF. In DNA form, the CDR3 reads TGTGCCAGCAGTTACTCGAGTGGGGGGATCGATGAGCAGTTCTTC.

The chain recombines TRBV29-1 with TRBJ2-3, with a tentative D call TRBD2 (7 bases). The V end lost 7 bases, the J end lost 2 bases, and 13 bases lay between the germline ends. The germline CDR1 and CDR2 sequences are SQVTM and ANQGSEA. The CDR3 consists of 13 residues. The CDR3 nucleotides read TGCAGCGGCAAGGGGGGGATCACAGATACGCAGTATTTT. It encodes CSGKGGITDTQYF.

The chain couples TRBV19 to TRBJ2-5; D may be TRBD1 (6 bases). CDR3 length: 14 amino acids. Trimming left V 5 bases short and J 2 bases short, with 12 bases between. Germline assignment: CDR1 LNHDA and CDR2 SQIVND (reference sequence). For the CDR3, the DNA is TGTGCCAGTAGTGTCGGACAGAGACAAGAGACCCAGTACTTC. It translates to CASSVGQRQETQYF.

This clone was counted a single time. The chain uses TRBV7-9 and TRBJ1-1, with D hard to call. Germline CDR1 and CDR2: SEHNR and FQNEAQ (reference sequence). The CDR3 covers 15 residues. Trimming left V 2 bases short and J 2 bases short, with 12 bases between. Here the CDR3 DNA reads TGTGCCAGCAGCTTAAATGTGCGGCATAACACTGAAGCTTTCTTT. Protein: CASSLNVRHNTEAFF.

CDR3 protein: CASSQKSTGNYGYTF. CDR3 sequence (DNA): TGTGCCAGCAGCCAGAAGAGTACGGGCAACTATGGCTACACCTTC. The chain links TRBV3-1 (or the pseudogene TRBV3-2) to TRBJ1-2; D remains ambiguous. CDR3 length: 15 amino acids. With 3 bases removed from V and 2 bases from J, the gap between germline ends came to 13 bases. Germline V gives CDR1 LGHDT, CDR2 YNNKEL (reference sequence).

This clone was seen a few times. This chain connects TRBV19 to TRBJ1-2; 10 bases are shared with TRBD1. Germline values: CDR1 LNHDA, CDR2 SQIVND (reference sequence). Trimming at V came to 3 bases and at J to 2 bases, leaving 3 bases not matched to a gene. The CDR3 has 15 amino acids. The CDR3 here is CASSIGTGVNYGYTF. CDR3 nucleotide sequence: TGTGCCAGTAGTATTGGGACAGGGGTAAACTATGGCTACACCTTC. Using reference TRBV19 and TRBJ1-2 for the parts outside the CDR3, the full variable domain is DGGITQSPKYLFRKEGQNVTLSCEQNLNHDAMYWYRQDPGQGLRLIYYSQIVNDFQKGDIAEGYSVSREKKESFPLTVTSAQKNPTAFYLCASSIGTGVNYGYTFGSGTRLTVV.

The chain has TRBV5-6 and TRBJ1-6; D gene ambiguous. Trimming pared 1 base from V and 10 bases from J, leaving 9 bases between. The CDR3 sequence is 13 residues long. The germline CDR1 and CDR2 sequences are SGHDT and YYEEEE. The CDR3 reads CASSLWLDSPLHF. As DNA, the CDR3 is TGTGCCAGCAGCTTGTGGTTGGACTCACCCCTCCACTTT.